The 5 T cell receptor beta chains given below trace back to one sample, sequenced in a study of blood T cell repertoires in COVID-19. Assay used: immunoSEQ multiplex PCR; TCRdb lists only in-frame clones, some missing. Among 250,000 to 300,000 clones listed, about 90% were seen once. The specimen sequenced was peripheral blood. The receptors were gathered from a woman between 70 and 85 years old with COVID-19, enrolled during active disease.

The chain couples TRBV25-1 to TRBJ1-6; D gene ambiguous. V was clipped by 5 bases and J by 0 bases, with 8 bases between them. The CDR3 is made up of 15 amino acids. In germline, CDR1 is MGHDK, CDR2 SYGVNS. CDR3 DNA sequence: TGTGCCAGCAGTCCAGGAAGCTCCTATAATTCACCCCTCCACTTT. Translated, it gives CASSPGSSYNSPLHF.

This chain uses TRBV2 with TRBJ1-5; D not resolved. CDR1 is SNHLY and CDR2 is FYNNEI in the germline V gene. The V end lost 6 bases, the J end lost 3 bases, and 18 bases lay between the germline ends. The CDR3 has 16 residues. CDR3 nucleotides: TGTGCCAGCAGGACTACCCGAGGGTTGAACAATCAGCCCCAGCATTTT. It codes for CASRTTRGLNNQPQHF.

The chain carries TRBV19 and TRBJ1-5, with D possibly TRBD1 on 6 matching bases. The CDR3 extends over 15 amino acids. Trimming took off 7 bases at V and 2 bases at J, with 15 bases between the two ends. From germline, CDR1 is LNHDA and CDR2 SQIVND (reference sequence). Here the CDR3 reads CASKTPGQGNQPQHF. CDR3 nucleotides: TGTGCCAGTAAAACCCCGGGACAAGGCAATCAGCCCCAGCATTTT.

This CDR3 is CASTVQGPDTPQHF. CDR3 in DNA: TGTGCCAGCACCGTACAGGGGCCGGACACACCCCAGCATTTT. The J gene is TRBJ1-5, the V gene TRBV2; 7 bases align to TRBD1. There are 14 residues in the CDR3. The J segment lost 10 bases and the V segment lost 7 bases, leaving 13 bases of the junction unmatched. Germline CDR1 and CDR2: SNHLY and FYNNEI.

The rearrangement joins TRBV6-6 to TRBJ1-1; D gene uncertain. This CDR3 region has 13 residues. V was cut by 4 bases and J by 0 bases, with 6 bases left in between. Germline-derived CDR1 and CDR2 are MNHNY and SVGAGI (reference sequence). CDR3 sequence: CASSLEVNTEAFF. The CDR3 bases are TGTGCCAGCAGTTTGGAGGTGAACACTGAAGCTTTCTTT.